A selection of T cell receptor beta chains follows, all from one sample in a study of Graves' ophthalmopathy and Graves' hyperthyroidism. TCRdb reanalysed the multiplex PCR reads using MiXCR and keeps one entry per CDR3 protein. Of 200,000 to 300,000 distinct CDR3 sequences in the sample, around 50% were seen once. Input material: peripheral blood. Receptors were obtained from an adult man with Graves' ophthalmopathy. CDR3s include the opening cysteine and the closing phenylalanine or tryptophan. The D gene is left open where the match is weak. Only some rows state a clone size, as once, few, many or a class for expanded clones.

j_gene: TRBJ1-2
v_gene: TRBV12-3/TRBV12-4
d_gene: NA
abundance: NA
CDR3nt: TGTGCCAGCAGTGAACCCGGAGGAGGAGGGTATGGCTACACCTTC
CDR3aa: CASSEPGGGGYGYTF

j_gene: TRBJ2-5
v_gene: TRBV5-1
d_gene: TRBD1
abundance: NA
CDR3nt: TGCGCCAGCAGTCCCGGCAGGGGGAACCAAGAGACCCAGTACTTC
CDR3aa: CASSPGRGNQETQYF

j_gene: TRBJ2-5
v_gene: TRBV7-3
d_gene: TRBD2
abundance: NA
CDR3nt: TGTGCCAGCAGCTCGAGCGGGGTGCAAGAGACCCAGTACTTC
CDR3aa: CASSSSGVQETQYF

j_gene: TRBJ1-1
v_gene: TRBV25-1
d_gene: NA
abundance: NA
CDR3nt: TGTGCCAGCAGTGAATATGGGAGTGAAGCTTTCTTT
CDR3aa: CASSEYGSEAFF

j_gene: TRBJ1-3
v_gene: TRBV6-5
d_gene: NA
abundance: NA
CDR3nt: TGTGCCAGCACCGACTCGAGGGCCATATATTTT
CDR3aa: CASTDSRAIYF

j_gene: TRBJ1-6
v_gene: TRBV6-5
d_gene: TRBD1
abundance: few
CDR3nt: TGTGCCAGCAGACCTGACAGGGCCTCACCCCTCCACTTT
CDR3aa: CASRPDRASPLHF

j_gene: TRBJ1-1
v_gene: TRBV7-8
d_gene: NA
abundance: NA
CDR3nt: TGTGCCAGCACACCACACCCCGGGGGGGCTTCTGAAGCTTTCTTT
CDR3aa: CASTPHPGGASEAFF

j_gene: TRBJ1-5
v_gene: TRBV29-1
d_gene: TRBD1
abundance: many
CDR3nt: TGCAGCGTTGGGGACAGGCTGGGACAGCCCCAGCATTTT
CDR3aa: CSVGDRLGQPQHF

j_gene: TRBJ2-6
v_gene: TRBV19
d_gene: NA
abundance: NA
CDR3nt: TGTGCCAGTAGTATGGGGGGTAACGTCCTGACTTTC
CDR3aa: CASSMGGNVLTF

j_gene: TRBJ2-2
v_gene: TRBV29-1
d_gene: TRBD1
abundance: few
CDR3nt: TGCAGCGTTCCCGAGGGACAGGGGTTGACCGGGGAGCTGTTTTTT
CDR3aa: CSVPEGQGLTGELFF

j_gene: TRBJ1-5
v_gene: TRBV10-3
d_gene: NA
abundance: NA
CDR3nt: TGTGCCCCAGGTGGCGCGACCCTCAATCAGCCCCAGCATTTT
CDR3aa: CAPGGATLNQPQHF

j_gene: TRBJ2-2
v_gene: TRBV29-1
d_gene: NA
abundance: NA
CDR3nt: TGCAGCGTTGAAGGAGGGCCTAGCGCCAACACCGGGGAGCTGTTTTTT
CDR3aa: CSVEGGPSANTGELFF

j_gene: TRBJ1-2
v_gene: TRBV10-3
d_gene: NA
abundance: NA
CDR3nt: TGTGCCTCATCCGGGACAACCGGGCTAGACTATGGCTACACCTTC
CDR3aa: CASSGTTGLDYGYTF

j_gene: TRBJ1-1
v_gene: TRBV10-3
d_gene: NA
abundance: NA
CDR3nt: TGTGCCATCACCACGGACCAGGGAAACACTGAAGCTTTCTTT
CDR3aa: CAITTDQGNTEAFF

j_gene: TRBJ1-5
v_gene: TRBV7-3
d_gene: NA
abundance: NA
CDR3nt: TGTGCCAGCAGCTTGAGCGGGAGGTCTCAGCATTTT
CDR3aa: CASSLSGRSQHF

j_gene: TRBJ1-6
v_gene: TRBV6-1
d_gene: TRBD1
abundance: few
CDR3nt: TGTGCCAGCAGTCAGGACAGGTCCAATTCACCCCTCCACTTT
CDR3aa: CASSQDRSNSPLHF

j_gene: TRBJ1-1
v_gene: TRBV12-3/TRBV12-4
d_gene: NA
abundance: NA
CDR3nt: TGTGCCAGCAGTTTAGGTCTCTTCGCTGAAGCTTTCTTT
CDR3aa: CASSLGLFAEAFF

j_gene: TRBJ2-7
v_gene: TRBV11-3
d_gene: NA
abundance: many
CDR3nt: TGTGCCAGCAGGGGAGTCTACGAGCAGTACTTC
CDR3aa: CASRGVYEQYF

j_gene: TRBJ1-2
v_gene: TRBV20-1
d_gene: NA
abundance: NA
CDR3nt: TGCAGTGCTAGAGATCTGGGGAACGGGGACTATGGCTACACCTTC
CDR3aa: CSARDLGNGDYGYTF

j_gene: TRBJ1-5
v_gene: TRBV3-1
d_gene: NA
abundance: NA
CDR3nt: TGTGCCAGCAGCCAAGGGGGGCACGGTCAGCCCCAGCATTTT
CDR3aa: CASSQGGHGQPQHF

j_gene: TRBJ2-7
v_gene: TRBV10-3
d_gene: NA
abundance: NA
CDR3nt: TGTGCCATCAGTGAGCCTCCTCAGGGCTACGAGCAGTACTTC
CDR3aa: CAISEPPQGYEQYF

j_gene: TRBJ2-5
v_gene: TRBV5-4
d_gene: NA
abundance: NA
CDR3nt: TGTGCCAGCAGAGCCAGTTCCCAAGAGACCCAGTACTTC
CDR3aa: CASRASSQETQYF